This T cell receptor (beta chain) was sequenced during a study of beta chain features in type 1 diabetes. Study-wide points: TCRB CDR3 length was moderately but significantly reduced in all four CD4+ subsets of Type 1 diabetes patients. Researchers could not determine here whether HLA type influences TCRB rearrangement. Comparison showed that naive, central memory and Treg TCRB repertoires appeared more similar among patients than among healthy donors.

V shed 1 base and J 2 bases; nucleotides not matched to a gene: 7. There are 16 residues in the CDR3. Germline-derived CDR1 and CDR2 are GTSNPN and SVGIG (reference sequence). Purities in excess of 98% were seen in all sorted populations. Reverse transcription of all isolated RNA meant that expressed TCRB transcripts were sequenced. Sequenced naive, central memory and regulatory T cell samples produced an average of roughly 3.6 million reads. Clones were sequenced by immunoSEQ multiplex PCR, and TCRdb holds only the in-frame ones, with some missing. The repertoire consists of over 300,000 clones, with about a tenth occurring once and the leading ten covering roughly 1%. This clone was picked up a small number of times. No antigen is known for it.

The chain uses TRBV30 and TRBJ2-5, with 10 bases lining up with TRBD2. The clonotype originates from a man under 40 with type 1 diabetes. Sequencing was done on a sample of central memory CD4+ T cells from blood. The CDR3 DNA follows: TGTGCCTGGAGTGCGCCTAGCGGGGGATTACAAGAGACCCAGTACTTC. It is translated as CAWSAPSGGLQETQYF.